The 6 T cell receptor beta chains reported below all come from one sample, sequenced in a study of CD8+ T cells in alopecia areata. Extraction and reverse transcription of RNA yielded cDNA as the sequencing template. The data were produced by immunoSEQ multiplex PCR, yet TCRdb's version contains in-frame clones alone and is incomplete. Listed for the sample are about 18,000 clones, none seen a single time. Markers used for sorting pooled cutaneous lymph node cells were CD4, CD8alpha, NKG2D, NKG2ACE and others. The sequencing input was CD8+ T cells sorted from a lymph node. The receptors were sampled from a C3H/HeJ mouse with alopecia areata. This line is of MHC haplotype H2-k.

About this clone itself: Gene names and germline refer to mouse. The read halts 4 residues ahead of the CDR3 end, with the missing end drawn from the germline J gene. V usage is TRBV19 and J usage is TRBJ2-7; D possibly corresponds to TRBD1 (6 bases). Germline CDR1 reads FNHDT; CDR2 reads SITEND (reference sequence). The CDR3 contains 13 residues. CDR3 amino acids: CASSSRDNYEQYF. CDR3 DNA, as far as it was read: TGTGCCAGCAGTTCCCGGGACAATTAT.

In regard to this clone: One end of the junction varies from germline; a read error may be responsible. Gene names and germline match the mouse. The CDR3 region is CARGQSSNERLFF. CDR3 bases read: TGTGCCCGCGGCCAGTCTTCCAACGAA. The chain recombines TRBV13-2 with TRBJ1-4, with D unclear. The read terminates 4 residues ahead of where the CDR3 ends, so the germline J gene completes it. CDR3 size: 13 residues. CDR1 and CDR2 from the germline V gene are NNHNN and SYGAGS (reference sequence).

This clone was found a few times. The gene symbols are mouse symbols. The CDR3 is cut off 4 residues early in the read; its end comes from the germline J gene. The chain has TRBV1 and TRBJ2-1; 9 nucleotides agree with TRBD2. This CDR3 region has 15 residues. Germline V gene sequence: CDR1 NSQYPW, CDR2 LRSPGD (reference sequence). J was trimmed by 4 bases and V by 1 base; bases with no gene match: 2. The part of the CDR3 DNA that was read is TGCACCTGCAGTGCAGGCTGGGGGGGGTATGCT. This translates into CTCSAGWGGYA. The whole CDR3 protein is CTCSAGWGGYAEQFF. The full variable domain, completed using reference TRBV1 and TRBJ2-1, is VTLLEQNPRWRLVPRGQAVNLRCILKNSQYPWMSWYQQDLQKQLQWLFTLRSPGDKEVKSLPGADYLATRVTDTELRLQVANMSQGRTLYCTCSAGWGGYAEQFFGPGTRLTVL.

Details on this clone: Mouse names are used for the genes. Sequencing ends 4 residues short of the CDR3 end; the germline J gene provides the rest. V and J are TRBV1 and TRBJ2-1; no definite D call. Per germline, CDR1 NSQYPW and CDR2 LRSPGD (reference sequence). With 0 bases removed from V and 5 bases from J, the gap between germline ends came to 14 bases. This CDR3 is built from 16 residues. CDR3 amino acids: CTCSADLGGWNAEQFF. The covered CDR3 bases are TGCACCTGCAGTGCAGATCTCGGAGGGTGGAATGCT. The variable domain in full, with the rest retrieved from reference TRBV1 and TRBJ2-1, is VTLLEQNPRWRLVPRGQAVNLRCILKNSQYPWMSWYQQDLQKQLQWLFTLRSPGDKEVKSLPGADYLATRVTDTELRLQVANMSQGRTLYCTCSADLGGWNAEQFFGPGTRLTVL.

This clone was seen a few times. Gene names are mouse gene names. The read terminates 4 residues before the CDR3 end, so the remaining end is supplied by the germline J gene. This rearrangement joins TRBV19 to TRBJ2-5, with 8 bases matching TRBD1. V lost 2 bases to trimming and J lost 1 base; unmatched junction nucleotides: 3. This CDR3 is 15 amino acids long. CDR1 and CDR2 from the germline V gene are FNHDT and SITEND (reference sequence). The covered CDR3 bases are TGTGCCAGCAGTATCCCGGACAGGGACCAAGAC. This encodes CASSIPDRDQD. The entire CDR3 protein is CASSIPDRDQDTQYF.

Ten or more counts support this clone. Gene names refer to mouse genes. The read ends 4 residues shy of where the CDR3 ends; the end is completed using the germline J gene. This rearrangement joins TRBV1 to TRBJ2-3; D uncertain. The CDR3 is made up of 12 amino acids. Trimming shortened V by 3 bases and J by 2 bases, and 3 bases separated the two germline ends. Germline V lookup: CDR1 NSQYPW, CDR2 LRSPGD (reference sequence). CDR3 DNA, as far as it was read: TGCACCTGCAGTGCCAATGCAGAA. This encodes CTCSANAE. The whole CDR3 reads CTCSANAETLYF.